The clone carrying this T cell receptor (beta chain) was observed a single time. V was shortened by 0 bases and J by 7 bases, with 7 bases between the two germline ends. Germline V gene sequence: CDR1 MGHRA, CDR2 YSYEKL. This CDR3 spans 14 amino acids. The sample comes from a study of technical replicates of blood from several donors. Produced via immunoSEQ multiplex PCR; TCRdb's table is partial and in-frame only. The repertoire has just over 95,000 clones, more than 90% of them found once; the top ten carry less than 0.25%. The sample was T cells isolated from PBMCs. The TCR was taken from a human donor in good health. The genes are TRBV4-1 and TRBJ1-6; D is unclear. The CDR3 coding sequence is TGCGCCAGCAGCCAAGAGGCGGGGAATTCACCCCTCCACTTT. Translating it yields CASSQEAGNSPLHF.